The source of this TCR beta chain is a study of cytomegalovirus exposure and HLA in healthy donors. The germline CDR1 and CDR2 sequences are SEHNR and FQNEAQ (reference sequence). The CDR3 contains 18 residues. The PCR made use of 60 Vbeta and 13 Jbeta primers. Produced via immunoSEQ multiplex PCR; TCRdb's table is partial and in-frame only. This sample yields around 190,000 clones, of which around 73% are seen a single time; 2.9% belongs to the top ten. This clone was observed a few times. The junction departs from the called germline gene at one end, perhaps through a read error. The sequence was collected from a woman in her twenties or thirties in good health and CMV-seronegative. This chain uses TRBV7-9 with TRBJ1-2; a possible D gene is TRBD1 (5 bases). Sequenced input: PBMCs. CDR3 sequence (DNA): TGTTCCAGCAGCTTAGGGGTGAAGGGAGGGGCGAGGAGCTATGGCTACACCTTC. It codes for CSSSLGVKGGARSYGYTF. Complete variable domain (other parts from reference TRBV7-9 and TRBJ1-2): DTGVSQNPRHKITKRGQNVTFRCDPISEHNRLYWYRQTLGQGPEFLTYFQNEAQLEKSRLLSDRFSAERPKGSFSTLEIQRTEQGDSAMYLCSSSLGVKGGARSYGYTFGSGTRLTVV.